This T cell receptor (beta chain) was identified during a study of human T cells and chemical hapten exposure. Study observations and caveats: A positive correlation with patch test score was found for PT1 expanded TCR counts.

The time point: patch test 2, 6 weeks after DPC sensitization. Treatment given: therapeutic diphenylcyclopropenone sensitization with weekly scalp DPC. From the RACE reads, TCRdb called clonotypes with MiXCR, one entry per CDR3 protein. Among about 380,000 distinct CDR3 sequences listed, about 6.3% were seen once. This clonotype was seen repeatedly, ten times or more. Antigen unknown. The CDR3 covers 17 residues. Trimming stripped 4 bases from V and 4 bases from J, with 20 bases between. The receptor was isolated from a woman aged 18-29 years with alopecia areata. Some clones in this sample may be carry-over from other donors' samples. Sequences were derived from whole blood, sampled in connection with sensitization to the hapten diphenylcyclopropenone (DPC). The chain recombines TRBV12-3 or TRBV12-4 with TRBJ1-3, with a weak D call TRBD1 (5 bases). CDR3 in DNA: TGTGCCAGCAGTTCCGCCCCCGGCGGGGGTTTCGGAAACACCATATATTTT. This encodes CASSSAPGGGFGNTIYF.